The 26 T cell receptor beta chains in this list originate from one sample, sequenced in a study of beta chain features in type 1 diabetes (dated by TCRdb to the late 2010s). The receptor library was made with the immunoSEQ multiplex PCR assay. The entire isolated RNA was reverse transcribed using the High Capacity cDNA Reverse Transcription Kit, and thus expressed TCRB transcripts were sequenced. The table was pulled from immuneACCESS by TCRdb, which kept in-frame rearrangements only. Such tables lose some clones; where checked, under half of the loss comes from unresolved V genes, and the rest has no known cause. The sample table contains about 130,000 clones; only one count was recorded for about 8.7% of them. Together, the top ten hold 0.6% to 0.85% of the sample. Sequenced: central memory CD4+ T cells from blood. All receptors derive from a man aged 18 to 35 in good health.

This clone was counted only a few times. This chain joins TRBV11-2 and TRBJ1-1; D gene ambiguous. The CDR3 contains 14 residues. Germline assignment: CDR1 SGHAT and CDR2 FQNNGV. V was pared by 0 bases and J by 7 bases, with 12 bases between. The CDR3 bases are TGTGCCAGCAGCTTAGATTATAACAGCGGTGAAGCTTTCTTT. This sequence encodes CASSLDYNSGEAFF.

This clone was found a few times. V and J are TRBV2 and TRBJ1-1; 7 nucleotides align to TRBD1. The junction had 6 bases not matched to a gene; V was cut back by 1 base and J by 1 base. Germline V gene data show CDR1 as SNHLY and CDR2 as FYNNEI. The CDR3 totals 16 residues. CDR3 sequence: CASSEGTGASNTEAFF. CDR3 DNA sequence: TGTGCCAGCAGTGAAGGCACAGGGGCCTCGAACACTGAAGCTTTCTTT.

The chain is built from TRBV18 and TRBJ2-5, with a possible D match to TRBD2 (7 bases). The CDR3 loop spans 16 amino acids. Germline loops: CDR1 KGHSH, CDR2 LQKENI. The V and J ends lost 2 bases and 5 bases respectively, with 18 bases between them. CDR3 sequence: CASSPGRAGAWETQYF. In nucleotides, the CDR3 is TGTGCCAGCTCACCAGGTCGTGCGGGGGCTTGGGAGACCCAGTACTTC.

The V and J genes are TRBV4-3 and TRBJ2-3; D may be TRBD2 (5 bases). This CDR3 is built from 15 residues. V shed 1 base and J shed 6 bases, with 14 bases lying between them. The germline gives CDR1 LGHNA, CDR2 YSLEER. CDR3 loop: CASSQGRTGRDTQYF. The CDR3 DNA is TGCGCCAGCAGCCAAGGGAGGACCGGGCGGGATACGCAGTATTTT.

Only a few counts were recorded for this clone. The chain carries TRBV7-8 and TRBJ2-5, with a possible D match to TRBD2 (6 bases). V gave up 5 bases and J gave up 0 bases, with 13 bases separating them. Per the germline V gene, CDR1 is SGHVS and CDR2 is FQNEAQ. The CDR3 runs to 15 residues. The CDR3 bases are TGTGCCAGCAGCCTTGGCGGGACGGACCAAGAGACCCAGTACTTC. Residues: CASSLGGTDQETQYF.

The CDR3 here is CASRRVPQETQYF. The CDR3 region has the DNA TGTGCCAGCCGCAGGGTACCCCAAGAGACCCAGTACTTC. The chain employs TRBV18 and TRBJ2-5, with D possibly matching TRBD1 (5 bases). This CDR3 has 13 amino acids. The V gene lost 8 bases and the J gene lost 1 base, with 11 bases spanning the gap. CDR1 and CDR2 (germline): KGHSH, LQKENI.

This clone showed up just a few times. The chain recombines TRBV5-1 with TRBJ2-7; D is perhaps TRBD1 (5 bases). There are 14 residues in the CDR3. The germline CDR1 and CDR2 sequences are SGHRS and YFSETQ. Trimming removed 4 bases at V and 3 bases at J, with 14 bases between. The CDR3 sequence: CASSTPGALYEQYF. The CDR3 region has the DNA TGCGCCAGCAGCACCCCTGGGGCCCTCTACGAGCAGTACTTC.

This clone was counted between two and nine times. The chain is built from TRBV7-2 and TRBJ1-4, with TRBD1 as a possible D gene (6 bases). V was pared by 0 bases and J by 10 bases, with 12 bases between. The CDR3 is 14 residues long. Germline V lookup: CDR1 SGHTA, CDR2 FQGNSA. The CDR3 loop reads CASSLARTVGKLFF. The DNA of the CDR3 is TGTGCCAGCAGCTTAGCCCGGACAGTAGGAAAACTGTTTTTT. Full variable domain (rest looked up from reference TRBV7-2 and TRBJ1-4): GAGVSQSPSNKVTEKGKDVELRCDPISGHTALYWYRQSLGQGLEFLIYFQGNSAPDKSGLPSDRFSAERTGGSVSTLTIQRTQQEDSAVYLCASSLARTVGKLFFGSGTQLSVL.

This rearrangement joins TRBV9 to TRBJ1-5; a weak D match, TRBD1 (5 bases). Trimming took off 1 base at V and 5 bases at J, with 10 bases between the two ends. Germline values: CDR1 SGDLS, CDR2 YYNGEE. This CDR3 contains 14 residues. CDR3 loop: CASSVSGFDQPQHF. The CDR3 DNA sequence: TGTGCCAGCAGCGTATCAGGGTTCGATCAGCCCCAGCATTTT.

This clone was seen a handful of times. The chain uses TRBV5-4 and TRBJ2-3; TRBD2 aligns across 9 bases. CDR1 and CDR2 (germline): SGHNT, YYREEE (reference sequence). There are 16 residues in the CDR3. J gave up 1 base and V 0 bases, and 3 bases lay outside the gene matches. CDR3 loop: CASSLGQRGGTDTQYF. As DNA, the CDR3 is TGTGCCAGCAGCTTGGGACAGCGGGGGGGCACAGATACGCAGTATTTT.

CDR3 sequence reads: CASSLYQGRTDTQYF. The CDR3 DNA follows: TGTGCCAGCAGCTTGTATCAGGGCCGCACAGATACGCAGTATTTT. The V gene is TRBV5-4, the J gene TRBJ2-3, with D tentatively TRBD1 (5 bases). The germline V gene encodes CDR1 SGHNT and CDR2 YYREEE (reference sequence). The CDR3 is 15 amino acids. Trimming stripped 1 base from V and 1 base from J, with 10 bases between.

J is TRBJ2-7 and V is TRBV5-4, with 8 bases identical to TRBD1. Germline CDR1 is SGHNT and CDR2 is YYREEE (reference sequence). There are 13 residues in the CDR3. V shed 3 bases and J 4 bases; nucleotides not matched to a gene: 3. The CDR3 DNA reads TGTGCCAGCAGCTCGGGACAGGTGTACGAGCAGTACTTC. Translation: CASSSGQVYEQYF.

In its sample, this clone was seen a few times. The CDR3 DNA reads as TGCGCCAGCAGCCCGTGGACAGGAACGAACACTGAAGCTTTCTTT. Encoded protein: CASSPWTGTNTEAFF. The rearrangement uses TRBV5-1 and TRBJ1-1; 7 nucleotides align to TRBD1. The trim removed 4 bases at V and 1 base at J, leaving 7 bases unmatched. Per germline, CDR1 SGHRS and CDR2 YFSETQ. The CDR3 covers 15 residues.

Concerning this clone: At the DNA level, this CDR3 is encoded by other sequences in the same sample as well. The rearrangement uses TRBV28 and TRBJ2-7; 9 nucleotides agree with TRBD1. Germline V CDR1 and CDR2: MDHEN, SYDVKM. V trimming: 6 bases; J trimming: 3 bases; junction bases outside the gene matches: 3. This CDR3 spans 13 amino acids. The CDR3 nucleotides are TGTGCCAGCAGCTCGGGACAGGGCTACGAGCAGTACTTC. Translated: CASSSGQGYEQYF.

There are a few counts of this clone. The gene calls are TRBV4-1 and TRBJ1-5, with 7 bases aligning to TRBD1. The CDR3 has 17 residues. V was pared by 1 base and J by 0 bases, with 6 bases of the junction left unmatched. The germline V gene has CDR1 MGHRA and CDR2 YSYEKL. The CDR3 here is CASSQVGQDLSNQPQHF. CDR3 DNA: TGCGCCAGCAGCCAAGTAGGACAGGACCTTAGCAATCAGCCCCAGCATTTT.

The table lists this clone with a few counts. The chain recombines TRBV7-3 with TRBJ2-7; 7 positions agree with TRBD2. The germline V gene encodes CDR1 SGHTA and CDR2 FQGTGA. The CDR3 covers 14 residues. Trimming at V came to 5 bases and at J to 0 bases, leaving 4 bases not matched to a gene. CDR3: CASSPGGSSYEQYF. CDR3 nucleotides: TGTGCCAGCAGCCCGGGCGGGAGCTCCTACGAGCAGTACTTC.

V usage is TRBV4-3 and J usage is TRBJ1-2, with D uncertain. The V end lost 0 bases, the J end lost 4 bases, and 12 bases lay between the germline ends. The CDR3 has 15 amino acids. Looked up from germline, CDR1 is LGHNA and CDR2 is YSLEER. In DNA, the CDR3 is TGCGCCAGCAGCCAAGATCCCACATACCTCTATGGCTACACCTTC. Translated: CASSQDPTYLYGYTF.

This clone has more than one count but fewer than ten. This chain uses TRBV11-2 with TRBJ1-2; 12 bases are a match to TRBD1. The V segment lost 5 bases and the J segment 4 bases; nucleotides outside the gene matches: 5. In germline, CDR1 is SGHAT, CDR2 FQNNGV. The CDR3 length is 15 residues. CDR3 sequence reads: CASSPGTGGAYGYTF. CDR3 DNA sequence: TGTGCCAGCAGCCCCGGGACAGGGGGCGCCTATGGCTACACCTTC.

This chain links TRBV4-3 with TRBJ1-6; 9 nucleotides agree with TRBD1. Germline V gene data show CDR1 as LGHNA and CDR2 as YSLEER. With 4 bases clipped from V and 6 bases from J, the junction kept 4 bases outside the gene matches. There are 15 residues in the CDR3. The CDR3 region is CASSPQTGGNSPLHF. Written as DNA, the CDR3 is TGCGCCAGCAGCCCTCAGACAGGGGGTAATTCACCCCTCCACTTT.

This clone was found a few times. The rearrangement uses TRBV5-1 and TRBJ2-3, with a tentative D call TRBD2 (6 bases). Germline CDR1 is SGHRS and CDR2 is YFSETQ. Trimming removed 5 bases at V and 0 bases at J, with 10 bases between. This CDR3 has 14 residues. CDR3 in amino acids: CASRPGLSTDTQYF. CDR3 sequence (DNA): TGCGCCAGCAGACCGGGACTGAGCACAGATACGCAGTATTTT.

This clone has just a few counts. The CDR3 region has the DNA TGTGCCAGCAGCGCCTCCGGGACAGGGGGCTACGAGCAGTACTTC. It encodes CASSASGTGGYEQYF. The V call is TRBV5-4, the J call TRBJ2-7, with 11 bases lining up with TRBD1. The V gene end was trimmed by 4 bases and the J gene end by 3 bases; junction bases not matched to a gene: 6. The germline V gene encodes CDR1 SGHNT and CDR2 YYREEE (reference sequence). The CDR3 extends over 15 amino acids.

The chain couples TRBV5-4 to TRBJ2-1; 7 positions match TRBD1. Trimming cost V 4 bases and J 6 bases; bases outside gene matches: 4. CDR3 length: 13 amino acids. Germline V gene data show CDR1 as SGHNT and CDR2 as YYREEE (reference sequence). The CDR3 loop reads CASSATGVNEQFF. CDR3 in DNA: TGTGCCAGCAGCGCCACAGGGGTCAATGAGCAGTTCTTC.

This clone was counted many times. The chain recombines TRBV18 with TRBJ2-5, with 7 bases fitting TRBD1. From germline, CDR1 is KGHSH and CDR2 LQKENI. The length of the CDR3 is 14 residues. J lost 3 bases, V lost 2 bases, and 3 bases had no gene match. CDR3 DNA sequence: TGTGCCAGCTCACCAGGGACAGAAGAAGAGACCCAGTACTTC. This encodes CASSPGTEEETQYF.

The chain has TRBV11-2 and TRBJ2-7, with 10 bases matching TRBD1. This CDR3 comprises 16 residues. V trimming: 5 bases; J trimming: 3 bases; junction bases outside the gene matches: 10. Germline V gives CDR1 SGHAT, CDR2 FQNNGV. CDR3 in amino acids: CASSPAQGQGIYEQYF. In DNA, the CDR3 is TGTGCCAGCAGCCCGGCCCAGGGACAGGGGATCTACGAGCAGTACTTC.

The rearrangement links TRBV19 to TRBJ1-5; D ambiguous. Per the germline V gene, CDR1 is LNHDA and CDR2 is SQIVND (reference sequence). CDR3 length: 13 amino acids. V was shortened by 3 bases and J by 5 bases, with 8 bases between the two germline ends. Written as DNA, the CDR3 is TGTGCCAGTAGTATTCAGGCCGATCAGCCCCAGCATTTT. Protein: CASSIQADQPQHF.

This clone was counted between two and nine times. V and J are TRBV19 and TRBJ2-5, with TRBD1 identical over 7 bases. The trim removed 3 bases at V and 4 bases at J, leaving 2 bases unmatched. This CDR3 has 13 residues. Germline V gives CDR1 LNHDA, CDR2 SQIVND (reference sequence). CDR3 nucleotides: TGTGCCAGTAGTATCGACAGGGCAGAGACCCAGTACTTC. Encoded protein: CASSIDRAETQYF.